This entry lists 28 T cell receptor beta chains sequenced from one sample in a study of cytomegalovirus exposure and HLA in healthy donors. The primer mix had 60 Vbeta and 13 Jbeta primers. Sequencing used immunoSEQ multiplex PCR; TCRdb keeps in-frame clones, though not all of them. The data contain 110,000 to 150,000 clones, around 75% of them seen just once; the ten biggest clones take up 1.5% to 2%. The material sequenced was PBMCs. These receptors originate from a middle-aged woman in good health and CMV-seronegative.

This clone has just one count. V and J are TRBV11-2 and TRBJ2-1; no reliable D call. V shed 0 bases and J shed 6 bases, with 6 bases lying between them. CDR1 is SGHAT and CDR2 is FQNNGV in the germline V gene. The CDR3 is 13 amino acids. The CDR3 nucleotides are TGTGCCAGCAGCTTAGATAGAGCCAATGAGCAGTTCTTC. Encoded protein: CASSLDRANEQFF.

The V call is TRBV28, the J call TRBJ2-6; D is uncertain. With 2 bases removed from V and 0 bases from J, the gap between germline ends came to 8 bases. Germline CDR1 reads MDHEN; CDR2 reads SYDVKM. CDR3 size: 16 residues. The CDR3 sequence is CASSLVSSSGANVLTF. The CDR3 DNA reads as TGTGCCAGCAGTTTAGTTAGTAGCTCTGGGGCCAACGTCCTGACTTTC.

This clone was picked up one time. This chain links TRBV10-1 with TRBJ2-3; 11 bases agree with TRBD2. V lost 5 bases, J lost 4 bases, and 8 bases stayed unmatched. Germline V gives CDR1 WNHNN, CDR2 SYGVQD (reference sequence). This CDR3 has 16 amino acids. The DNA of the CDR3 is TGCGCCAGCAGTAAGACGACTAGCGGGACAGCAGATACGCAGTATTTT. It specifies CASSKTTSGTADTQYF.

The chain carries TRBV19 and TRBJ1-2, with 8 bases lining up with TRBD1. Germline V gene sequence: CDR1 LNHDA, CDR2 SQIVND (reference sequence). This CDR3 contains 15 residues. J gave up 10 bases and V 4 bases, and 14 bases lay outside the gene matches. CDR3 sequence reads: CASSSPRQGIMDYTF. CDR3 bases: TGTGCCAGTAGTAGCCCAAGACAGGGGATTATGGACTACACCTTC.

V gene TRBV7-9 combines with J gene TRBJ1-1; D not certain. The V end lost 10 bases, the J end lost 0 bases, and 12 bases lay between the germline ends. CDR1 is SEHNR, CDR2 FQNEAQ, per germline (reference sequence). The CDR3 runs 13 residues. This CDR3 is CAIDRGMNTEAFF. The CDR3 DNA sequence: TGTGCCATCGACCGAGGGATGAACACTGAAGCTTTCTTT.

The chain joins TRBV5-1 to TRBJ2-2, with D possibly being TRBD1 (6 bases). Germline V gene sequence: CDR1 SGHRS, CDR2 YFSETQ. V was pared by 6 bases and J by 2 bases, with 14 bases between. The CDR3 consists of 15 residues. CDR3 protein: CASTPGQTNTGELFF. For the CDR3, the DNA is TGCGCCAGCACCCCAGGACAGACTAACACCGGGGAGCTGTTTTTT.

This chain uses TRBV5-4 with TRBJ1-2; TRBD1 matches at 8 bases. The CDR3 length is 12 residues. CDR1 is SGHNT and CDR2 is YYREEE in the germline V gene (reference sequence). J was trimmed by 8 bases and V by 4 bases; bases with no gene match: 4. CDR3 sequence: CASSPSGGGYTF. Here the CDR3 DNA reads TGTGCCAGCAGCCCCTCAGGGGGCGGCTACACCTTC.

The chain is built from TRBV6-6 and TRBJ1-4, with a weak D call TRBD1 (5 bases). The germline V and J ends were trimmed by 5 bases and 5 bases, with 12 bases remaining between them. CDR1 is MNHNY and CDR2 is SVGAGI in the germline V gene (reference sequence). CDR3 size: 14 residues. The CDR3 region is CASSLQASNEKLFF. The CDR3 DNA reads as TGTGCCAGCAGTCTACAGGCGTCAAATGAAAAACTGTTTTTT.

The rearrangement links TRBV9 to TRBJ1-2, with TRBD1 matching over 8 bases. The CDR3 spans 16 residues. After removal of 4 bases from V and 1 base from J, the junction contained 9 bases not matched to a gene. CDR1 is SGDLS and CDR2 is YYNGEE in the germline V gene. Here the CDR3 DNA reads TGTGCCAGCAGCATGGGGACAGGACAGTTTAACTATGGCTACACCTTC. The encoded protein is CASSMGTGQFNYGYTF.

V and J are TRBV6-1 and TRBJ2-5, with D perhaps matching TRBD2 (5 bases). Germline V lookup: CDR1 MNHNS, CDR2 SASEGT. The CDR3 has 13 residues. The ends were cut back, 7 bases at V and 3 bases at J, with 12 bases in the middle. CDR3 coding DNA: TGTGCCAGCATCAAGACTACCAAAGAGACCCAGTACTTC. Amino acids: CASIKTTKETQYF.

This clone appeared a few times. The CDR3 bases are TGTGCCAGCAGCCCGGACACGAACACTGAAGCTTTCTTT. It specifies CASSPDTNTEAFF. This rearrangement joins TRBV7-7 to TRBJ1-1; a possible D gene is TRBD1 (5 bases). CDR1 and CDR2 from the germline V gene are SSHAT and FNYEAQ (reference sequence). V was trimmed by 5 bases and J by 1 base, leaving 8 bases between them. CDR3 length equals 13 residues.

The table lists this clone with a count of one. The chain carries TRBV5-4 and TRBJ1-1; tentatively, D is TRBD1 (5 bases). The ends were cut back, 2 bases at V and 6 bases at J, with 8 bases in the middle. CDR3 length: 12 amino acids. Germline-derived CDR1 and CDR2 are SGHNT and YYREEE (reference sequence). DNA for the CDR3: TGTGCCAGCAGCTTCGGAGGGGCTGAAGCTTTCTTT. It codes for CASSFGGAEAFF.

This clone occurred a few times. The CDR3 here is CASSQIGGDTEAFF. For the CDR3, the DNA is TGCGCCAGCAGCCAGATAGGGGGGGACACTGAAGCTTTCTTT. V and J are TRBV4-1 and TRBJ1-1, with D possibly matching TRBD1 (6 bases). Per the germline V gene, CDR1 is MGHRA and CDR2 is YSYEKL. The CDR3 is made up of 14 amino acids. V was cut by 3 bases and J by 3 bases, with 11 bases left in between.

The chain recombines TRBV5-1 with TRBJ1-3; D is unresolved. The germline CDR1 and CDR2 sequences are SGHRS and YFSETQ. Between the trimmed V and J ends, which lost 4 bases and 0 bases, there was a span of 11 bases. The CDR3 is 15 amino acids. The CDR3 spells CASSTDGISGNTIYF. As DNA, the CDR3 is TGCGCCAGCAGCACCGACGGGATCTCTGGAAACACCATATATTTT. Drawing the rest from reference TRBV5-1 and TRBJ1-3, the complete variable domain is KAGVTQTPRYLIKTRGQQVTLSCSPISGHRSVSWYQQTPGQGLQFLFEYFSETQRNKGNFPGRFSGRQFSNSRSEMNVSTLELGDSALYLCASSTDGISGNTIYFGEGSWLTVV.

The count of this clone is one. This sequence joins TRBV5-1 and TRBJ1-1; a weak D match, TRBD1 (5 bases). V lost 4 bases, J lost 11 bases, and 30 bases lay in between. CDR3 size: 17 residues. Germline CDR1 reads SGHRS; CDR2 reads YFSETQ. The CDR3 sequence is CASSPPRIPDTRKEAFF. The DNA of the CDR3 is TGCGCCAGCAGCCCACCCCGGATTCCGGACACAAGGAAGGAGGCTTTCTTT.

The V call is TRBV7-9, the J call TRBJ1-2; TRBD1 is a possible D gene (5 bases). The ends were cut back, 5 bases at V and 4 bases at J, with 11 bases in the middle. The CDR3 extends over 13 amino acids. Germline V gene sequence: CDR1 SEHNR, CDR2 FQNEAQ (reference sequence). CDR3 sequence reads: CASSPGRAYGYTF. CDR3 nucleotides: TGTGCCAGCAGCCCCGGCAGGGCCTATGGCTACACCTTC.

The table lists this clone with a count of one. The chain is built from TRBV27 and TRBJ2-2, with TRBD1 identical over 7 bases. CDR3 length equals 15 residues. From germline, CDR1 is MNHEY and CDR2 SMNVEV (reference sequence). The V and J ends lost 6 bases and 0 bases, in that order; junction bases with no gene match: 4. The CDR3 DNA reads TGTGCCAGCAGAAGACAGGGCACGAACACCGGGGAGCTGTTTTTT. Its translation is CASRRQGTNTGELFF.

This sequence joins TRBV19 and TRBJ2-7; 7 positions agree with TRBD1. In germline, CDR1 is LNHDA, CDR2 SQIVND (reference sequence). This CDR3 region has 15 residues. V lost 8 bases and J lost 2; bases outside the gene matches: 12. The CDR3 is CASGGSGTDTYEQYF. CDR3 nucleotides: TGTGCCAGTGGGGGATCCGGGACAGACACCTACGAGCAGTACTTC.

The chain links TRBV5-1 to TRBJ1-2, with 7 bases lining up with TRBD1. Trimming took 0 bases from V and 2 from J; bases not matched to a gene: 4. Germline V gene sequence: CDR1 SGHRS, CDR2 YFSETQ. This CDR3 has 15 amino acids. The CDR3 bases are TGCGCCAGCAGCTTGGCCGGACAGGCCAACTATGGCTACACCTTC. Encoded protein: CASSLAGQANYGYTF.

This chain uses TRBV5-1 with TRBJ1-1, with 8 bases identical to TRBD1. In germline, CDR1 is SGHRS, CDR2 YFSETQ. V was pared by 5 bases and J by 4 bases, with 13 bases of the junction left unmatched. There are 16 residues in the CDR3. CDR3 nucleotides: TGCGCCAGCAGTTTAGCAGGGGGCGCCGGGAGCACTGAAGCTTTCTTT. Protein sequence: CASSLAGGAGSTEAFF.

The CDR3 DNA follows: TGCGCCAGCAGCTTGGCTGGCCAGGATAGTGGCTACACCTTC. This codes for CASSLAGQDSGYTF. The chain uses TRBV5-1 and TRBJ1-2; D gene uncertain. With 0 bases removed from V and 7 bases from J, the gap between germline ends came to 13 bases. This CDR3 has 14 amino acids. Germline loops: CDR1 SGHRS, CDR2 YFSETQ.

Turning to this clone: Other DNA sequences within the sample encode an identical CDR3. The chain links TRBV9 to TRBJ2-1; TRBD2 matches at 8 bases. CDR1 is SGDLS, CDR2 YYNGEE, per germline. This CDR3 is built from 15 residues. The V gene end was trimmed by 2 bases and the J gene end by 1 base; junction bases not matched to a gene: 2. CDR3 DNA: TGTGCCAGCAGCGTGGCGGGAGGTTCCTACAATGAGCAGTTCTTC. It yields the protein CASSVAGGSYNEQFF.

The chain combines TRBV5-1 with TRBJ2-1; 8 nucleotides line up with TRBD2. This CDR3 region has 15 residues. V lost 5 bases, J lost 5 bases, and 9 bases stayed unmatched. CDR1 and CDR2 (germline): SGHRS, YFSETQ. The CDR3 spells CASSFSGNYDNEQFF. CDR3 sequence (DNA): TGCGCCAGCAGTTTTAGCGGGAACTACGACAATGAGCAGTTCTTC.

This chain connects TRBV29-1 to TRBJ1-1; 8 positions agree with TRBD1. Trimming took 7 bases from V and 4 from J; bases not matched to a gene: 11. Per the germline V gene, CDR1 is SQVTM and CDR2 is ANQGSEA. The CDR3 spans 14 residues. The CDR3 loop reads CSASQGAWGTEAFF. Here the CDR3 DNA reads TGCAGCGCTTCTCAGGGGGCGTGGGGCACTGAAGCTTTCTTT. Together with reference TRBV29-1 and TRBJ1-1, the CDR3 gives the full variable domain: SAVISQKPSRDICQRGTSLTIQCQVDSQVTMMFWYRQQPGQSLTLIATANQGSEATYESGFVIDKFPISRPNLTFSTLTVSNMSPEDSSIYLCSASQGAWGTEAFFGQGTRLTVV.

As concerns this clone: Other DNA sequences from this sample encode an identical CDR3 as well. In DNA form, the CDR3 reads TGTGCCAGCAGCGTAGGGGCAGGGATCCTCTACGAGCAGTACTTC. It codes for CASSVGAGILYEQYF. J is TRBJ2-7 and V is TRBV9, with a weak D call TRBD1 (5 bases). V lost 0 bases and J 3 bases, leaving 13 bases between the germline ends. The germline gives CDR1 SGDLS, CDR2 YYNGEE. This CDR3 region has 15 residues.

This clone turned up a few times. V and J are TRBV19 and TRBJ1-5; 10 bases are shared with TRBD1. The CDR3 is 17 amino acids. CDR1 and CDR2 (germline): LNHDA, SQIVND (reference sequence). With 5 bases clipped from V and 0 bases from J, the junction kept 7 bases outside the gene matches. CDR3 in amino acids: CASSSRTGGYSNQPQHF. As DNA, the CDR3 is TGTGCCAGTAGTTCACGGACAGGGGGATATAGCAATCAGCCCCAGCATTTT.

The V and J genes are TRBV27 and TRBJ1-1, with D possibly matching TRBD1 (5 bases). Trimming shortened V by 2 bases and J by 0 bases, and 7 bases separated the two germline ends. Per germline, CDR1 MNHEY and CDR2 SMNVEV (reference sequence). The CDR3 has 14 amino acids. CDR3 DNA sequence: TGTGCCAGCAGTTTACAGGGAATGAACACTGAAGCTTTCTTT. Protein product: CASSLQGMNTEAFF.

V and J are TRBV9 and TRBJ1-2; no definite D call. From germline, CDR1 is SGDLS and CDR2 YYNGEE. This CDR3 region has 15 residues. V lost 4 bases and J 0 bases, leaving 13 bases between the germline ends. The CDR3 region is CASSPRVTPNYGYTF. DNA for the CDR3: TGTGCCAGCAGCCCTCGTGTCACTCCTAACTATGGCTACACCTTC.